This T cell receptor beta chain originates from a study of OX40 agonist ivuxolimab in advanced cancers. Measured with immunoSEQ multiplex PCR; TCRdb has only the in-frame clones, and not every one. The sample has over 20,000 clones; about 86% are singletons. Germline values: CDR1 LNHDA, CDR2 SQIVND (reference sequence). V was shortened by 7 bases and J by 4 bases, with 23 bases between the two germline ends. CDR3 length: 17 amino acids. Sequenced material: CD4+ or CD8+ T cells sorted from blood, taken in a trial of the OX40 agonist ivuxolimab. This receptor was identified in an adult with an advanced solid tumor such as melanoma, head and neck, liver or kidney cancer. This chain uses TRBV19 with TRBJ1-3; the D is unclear. The CDR3, as DNA: TGTGCCAGTATCCCGGGCCCCGCCGGATCGCGGGGAAACACCATATATTTT. Translating it yields CASIPGPAGSRGNTIYF. The complete variable domain, with remaining parts taken from reference TRBV19 and TRBJ1-3, reads DGGITQSPKYLFRKEGQNVTLSCEQNLNHDAMYWYRQDPGQGLRLIYYSQIVNDFQKGDIAEGYSVSREKKESFPLTVTSAQKNPTAFYLCASIPGPAGSRGNTIYFGEGSWLTVV.